This entry concerns a single TCR beta chain. Its specificity is unknown. The data belong to a study of cytomegalovirus exposure and HLA in healthy donors. General study results and limits: A later analysis found common viral pathogens apparently linked to several of the most significant clusters. According to the study, roughly 160 TCR beta chains were cytomegalovirus-associated.

PCR primers comprised 60 Vbeta and 13 Jbeta primers. Assay used: immunoSEQ multiplex PCR; TCRdb lists only in-frame clones, some missing. The data contain approximately 220,000 clones, 75% to 80% of them singletons. The V and J ends lost 8 bases and 0 bases respectively, with 14 bases between them. Germline V lookup: CDR1 LNHNV, CDR2 YYDKDF (reference sequence). The CDR3 has 15 residues. The receptor was isolated from a man aged 18 to 29 in good health and CMV-seronegative. V is TRBV15 and J is TRBJ1-5; D is perhaps TRBD1 (6 bases). The material sequenced was PBMCs. In DNA, the CDR3 is TGTGCCACCTGGGCAGGGGTAAATAGCAATCAGCCCCAGCATTTT. Amino acid sequence: CATWAGVNSNQPQHF.